This record covers a single T cell receptor (beta chain). It has no known antigen specificity. Within one base of it there is no much larger clone, and no base qualities were kept. The entry originates in a study of CD8+CD57+ T cells in acquired aplastic anemia (dated 2018 in TCRdb). Study-wide context: A mean of about 3.2 ug of DNA, ranging from about 0.2 to 27.4 ug, was extracted from sorted CD4+ and CD8+ cells. For healthy donor samples, the average read count was around 9.8 million for CD4+ cells and approximately 11 million for CD8+ cells.

The cysteine opens and the phenylalanine closes a CDR3 of 15 amino acids. The CDR3 DNA has 45 bases and is translated from base 1. Per the germline V gene, SGHTA is the CDR1 and FQGNSA is the CDR2. V is shortened by 5 bases, J by 4 bases, and the region joining them spans 14 bases. In this study, sorted CD4+ and CD8+ T cells from the blood of healthy subjects and of severe aplastic anemia patients had their TCR repertoires deep-sequenced. Ficoll-Paque density gradient centrifugation was used to isolate peripheral blood mononuclear cells. Before DNA extraction, CD4+ and CD8+ T cells were sorted with FACS or magnetic beads. TCR beta VDJ combination and CDR3 sequence profiling used genomic DNA as the template. TCR repertoire sequencing was run on an Illumina HiSeq 2000. Under the source paper's analysis protocol: TRBV/TRBJ rearrangement plots, CDR3 size and DJ length profiles, and Simpson's diversity index were used to assess repertoires. Whichever DNA sequence was most abundant in the deep sequencing data was defined as the immunodominant clone. CDR3 amino acid sequences were screened for sharing across subjects and compared with published repertoires and the VDJdb database. TCRdb itself trimmed the public reads at Q25 with fastp, ran MiXCR and retained productive beta chains. One record per CDR3 amino acid sequence lists the most common genes and DNA. Clone size and V and J calls follow TCRdb, not the original study. In this sample the table shows hundreds of thousands of distinct CDR3 sequences, around 68% of which occur a single time. The ten largest clones add up to approximately 4% of the sample.

The research as a whole found: Around 30 CD8+ CDR3 sequences were shared between patients and controls but appeared highly expressed in patients and within their immunodominant clones. CD8+ Simpson's diversity did not differ significantly between patients and healthy controls (P=0.060).

The sequence links TRBV7-2 to TRBJ2-2; no confident D gene assignment can be made. This receptor was obtained from a human donor in good health, serving as a control. The sequenced sample was sorted CD4+, CD8+, or CD8+CD57+ T cells (not recorded which) from PBMCs. The CDR3 has the sequence CASSPTNDGTGELFF. The nucleotides are TGTGCCAGCAGCCCGACAAACGACGGCACCGGGGAGCTGTTTTTT.